This TCR beta chain was profiled in a study of cytomegalovirus exposure and HLA in healthy donors (dated by TCRdb to the late 2010s). About the full investigation: According to an earlier analysis of several hundred of the donors, about 179 million T cells yielded 117 million unique TCR beta sequences and roughly 280 Gb of sequence data. An early release covering just under 650 HLA-typed donors comprised approximately 300 gigabases of sequencing data and 85 million or so unique TCR sequences. The genetic ancestry cluster associated with self-reported Caucasian donors included 81% of the roughly 400 genotyped donors. The study was designed to test whether signatures of past pathogen exposure could be identified by cataloging public T cell receptors. The study used immunosequencing to profile the T cell repertoires of 670 or so subjects and linked those repertoires to cytomegalovirus serostatus. A separate validation cohort of over 95 different subjects was used in addition to the 666-subject first cohort. High-throughput TCR immunosequencing, statistical association of individual TCRs with disease status, and machine learning were combined to predict cytomegalovirus infection status. To study patterns of TCR occurrence, a later analysis re-analyzed previously published TCR beta repertoires from 666 donors and added high-resolution HLA genotyping. Rather than drawing on any new phenotypic data, the later analysis identified candidate immune exposures from TCR beta sequences and the way those sequences occurred across donors. To decide whether each TCR beta V gene segment behaved as functional or pseudogenic, an earlier analysis of some 600 of the donors relied on high-throughput TCR beta sequencing. Donor age, sex, ethnicity and CMV serostatus were compiled alongside the repertoire data. A later genetic analysis used genome-wide SNP genotypes for about three fifths of the 666 donors, treating that subset as a discovery cohort. All discovery cohort repertoires had been generated using a single sequencing platform. Both class I and class II loci were covered by HLA typing, at four-digit resolution. Typing coverage varied by locus: roughly 620-640 donors for A, B, C, DRB1 and DQB1; approximately 500 for DQA1; some 610 for DPA1; about 450 for DPB1. Several DR-DQ haplotypes were treated as single units for association and clustering because of strong linkage in the cohort. Across 300 to 400 genotyped donors of the cohort, an average of approximately 240,000 unique TCR beta nucleotide sequences per donor were sequenced, and roughly 20% of those sequences were non-productive. Overall study results and their limits: A total of 150 or so TCR beta chains were listed by the study as associated with cytomegalovirus. A cluster of highly shared sequence variants was judged likely to be a technical artifact of the sequencing pipeline. The authors suggested that the approach could potentially be extended to other disease states and immunological phenotypes. HLA typing was unavailable for some donors at each locus, so association tests used only the typed subset. A later genetic analysis associated a missense DCLRE1C variant with V-gene and J-gene trimming of TCR beta chains, and an independent cohort replicated the association. The 87-base-pair reads could not distinguish some IMGT-functional V segments, including TRBV6-2 and TRBV6-3, so those segments were excluded. CMV serostatus was the only immune exposure information available for the cohort. At a false discovery rate of 0.05, a later analysis linked 16,951 TCR beta sequences to specific HLA alleles. Three of the identified cytomegalovirus-associated TCR beta chains were confirmed in vitro to be specific for cytomegalovirus antigens. A later analysis reported that several top co-occurrence clusters appeared linked to parvovirus B19, influenza, CMV and Epstein-Barr virus. The presence/absence analyses assumed that sequencing depth was roughly uniform across donors, and that assumption may not be true. According to a later analysis, most CMV-associated TCR beta chains appeared to be HLA-restricted, and the HLA associations seemed to be driven largely by CMV exposure. Compared with the approximately 700-donor mean, donors in an Asian-associated ancestry cluster had fewer N-insertions in productive TCRs, according to a later genetic analysis. This cohort had only TCR beta chains sequenced, and the lack of alpha or paired-chain data limited which features could be detected. Broadly in line with IMGT annotations, most TCR beta V segments showed up in productive rearrangements about 90% or about 30% of the time in an earlier analysis of around 600 of the donors. The classifier was reported to diagnose cytomegalovirus status with high specificity and sensitivity in both the original cohort and the validation cohort. When HLA alleles, especially DR and DQ, strongly co-occurred, TCR associations were difficult to assign to individual alleles. Compared with equally common non-associated chains, HLA-associated TCR beta chains in a later analysis were more clonally expanded and had lower generation probabilities. A further reported finding was that TCR beta sequences accurately predicted the HLA-A and HLA-B alleles for most subjects in the first cohort. According to a later analysis, TCR association rates differed among HLA loci, with DRB1 alleles showing the most associated TCRs and HLA-C alleles showing the fewest. Across donors, most TCR sequences were observed very rarely, whereas some public TCRs were present in many individuals. The earlier analysis of approximately 540 of the donors excluded 15 to 20 rarely observed V segments, including chromosome 9 orphons, because counts were too low. Correlated functional status among segregating V segments might be attributable to linkage disequilibrium, but an unknown experimental factor could not be ruled out.

This clone was seen more than once but under ten times. Its antigen is not yet known. Base qualities are not provided; no much larger clone lies one nucleotide away. This sample also contains other DNA sequences that code for the same CDR3. The cohort comprised hundreds of healthy bone marrow donors. At the time of sampling, all cohort members were nominally healthy, though unrecorded immune exposures were likely present. The donor tested CMV seropositive, placing the donor among the roughly 270 seropositive members of the cohort. Every donor gave a peripheral blood sample, and the peripheral blood mononuclear cells from that sample were used for TCR beta sequencing. Genomic DNA was extracted from the blood cell samples with the Qiagen DNeasy Blood Extraction Kit. V is shortened by 4 bases, J by 1 base, and the region joining them spans 7 bases. CDR1 and CDR2 are drawn from the germline V gene: MDHEN, SYDVKM. The CDR3 goes from the cysteine to the phenylalanine over 13 residues. The only DNA kept is the CDR3, 39 bases in frame from the first base.

The library was generated by the immunoSEQ multiplex PCR assay. The multiplex PCR relied on a mix of 60 forward primers for TCR Vbeta segments and 13 reverse primers for TCR Jbeta segments. The CDR3 region of rearranged TCR beta genes was amplified from genomic DNA by a multiplex PCR assay. Amplified TCR beta libraries were sequenced as 87-base-pair reads on the Illumina HiSeq System. From the authors' description of their analysis: In a later analysis, 70 million to 95 million unique TCR beta chains were counted across the approximately 640 repertoires, and about 10 million of these chains were shared by at least two donors. Raw reads were error-corrected and collapsed into unique sequences with a nearest-neighbor algorithm that merged closely related sequences to remove PCR and sequencing errors. To assign V, D and J gene segments, CDR3 sequences were aligned to IMGT reference sequences. For a sequence to be retained, a match of at least six nucleotides to both a V gene segment and a J gene segment was required. Rearrangements were classified as productive when the CDR3 lacked stop codons and remained in frame with V and J, and all other rearrangements were classified as non-productive. CDR3 was defined according to IMGT convention as the region running from the second conserved V-encoded cysteine to the conserved J-encoded phenylalanine. In an earlier analysis of some 550 of the donors, sequences lacking an unambiguous match to a single V gene segment were excluded. An earlier analysis of roughly 590 of the donors called V segments functional above 56.7% productive rearrangements and segregating when the between-donor standard deviation exceeded 5%. A statistical classification framework was built to diagnose cytomegalovirus status from the catalog of TCR beta chain sequences. In a later analysis, V and J genes were assigned by comparing TCR nucleotide sequences against IMGT/GENE-DB human TR gene sequences. The TCRdist pipeline was used in a later analysis to assign CDR3 sequences and most-parsimonious VDJ recombination scenarios. In a later analysis, each TCR beta chain was defined by its CDR3 amino acid sequence together with its V-gene family, and reads lacking a unique V-gene family were excluded. As a way to deal with suspected cross-contamination and a sequencing artifact, a later analysis dropped hundreds of nucleotide sequences that were highly shared and had low generation probability. In a later analysis, a clonal expansion index for each public chain was calculated from normalized within-repertoire ranks of inferred template counts. In a later analysis, generation probabilities were computed with a VDJ recombination model fitted to out-of-frame rearrangements, and the resulting probabilities were checked against IGoR. Hypergeometric tests were used in a later analysis to score TCR-TCR, TCR-HLA and TCR-CMV co-occurrence, with a repertoire-size bias correction applied to the TCR pairs. To estimate false discovery rates, a later analysis permuted the HLA or CMV assignments 20 times. In a later analysis, co-occurring TCRs were grouped with DBSCAN, and TCRdist sequence similarity was added when clustering was performed within HLA-allele-positive subsets. Repertoires with fewer than 30,000 or more than 120,000 public chains, plus five repertoires with anomalous nucleotide sharing, were excluded from co-occurrence clustering. TCRdb's version of the immuneACCESS table is confined to in-frame rearrangements and falls short of the full clone set. An unresolved V gene accounts for under half of the shortfall where checked; the remainder is of unknown origin. Clone size and V and J calls were adopted from that table, with D and trimming inferred from the DNA. The sample table records about 140,000 clones; around four fifths of these occur just once. The ten biggest clones cover about 1.4% of the sample.

Material: PBMCs. The clonotype comes from a man aged 30 to 45 in good health and CMV-seropositive. Recombination linked TRBV28 to TRBJ1-1, with a weak D call of TRBD1 (5 bases match). The DNA sequence follows: TGTGCCAGCAGTTCCAGGGAGAACACTGAAGCTTTCTTT. The encoded protein is CASSSRENTEAFF.